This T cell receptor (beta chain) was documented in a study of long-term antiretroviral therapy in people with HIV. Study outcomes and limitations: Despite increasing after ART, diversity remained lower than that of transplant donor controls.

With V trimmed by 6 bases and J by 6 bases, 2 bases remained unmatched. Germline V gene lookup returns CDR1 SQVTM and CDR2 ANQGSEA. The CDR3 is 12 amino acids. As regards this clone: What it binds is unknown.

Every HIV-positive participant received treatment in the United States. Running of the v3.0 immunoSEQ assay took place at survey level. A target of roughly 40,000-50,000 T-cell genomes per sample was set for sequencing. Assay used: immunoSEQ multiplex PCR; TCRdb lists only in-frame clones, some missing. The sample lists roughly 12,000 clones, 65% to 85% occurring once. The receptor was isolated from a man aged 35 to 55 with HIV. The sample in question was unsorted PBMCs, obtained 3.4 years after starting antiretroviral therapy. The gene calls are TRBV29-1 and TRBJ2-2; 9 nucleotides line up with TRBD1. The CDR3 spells CSVRQGAGELFF. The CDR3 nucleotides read TGCAGCGTCAGACAGGGGGCCGGGGAGCTGTTTTTT.